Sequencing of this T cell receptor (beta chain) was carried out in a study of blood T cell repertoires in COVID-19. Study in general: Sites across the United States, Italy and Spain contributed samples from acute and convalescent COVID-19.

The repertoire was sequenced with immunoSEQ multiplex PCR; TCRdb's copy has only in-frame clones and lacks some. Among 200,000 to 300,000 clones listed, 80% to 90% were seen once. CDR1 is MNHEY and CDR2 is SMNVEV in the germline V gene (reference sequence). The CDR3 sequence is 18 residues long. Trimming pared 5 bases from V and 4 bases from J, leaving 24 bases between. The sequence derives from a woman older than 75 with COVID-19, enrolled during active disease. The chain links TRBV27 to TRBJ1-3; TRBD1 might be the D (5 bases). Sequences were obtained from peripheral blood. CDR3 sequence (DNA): TGTGCCAGCAGTCCGAGCGGGAGGGGACTTCGTACCGGAAACACCATATATTTT. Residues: CASSPSGRGLRTGNTIYF.